The sequence of this T cell receptor (beta chain) was determined in a study of T cells after yellow fever vaccination. Study-level information: Fractions of limited cellularity were prepared by means of SMART-Seq v4 Ultra Low Input.

General observations from the study: Post-booster samples contained most primary-vaccination clones (around 95% CD4, approximately 88% CD8).

The CDR3 loop spans 13 amino acids. This clonotype has a handful of counts. Its specificity is unknown. At one end, the junction sequence differs from germline, possibly due to a read error. TCRdb passed the 5' RACE reads through MiXCR, listing each CDR3 protein once. Among fewer than 150,000 distinct CDR3 sequences listed, 7.7% were seen once. This sequence joins TRBV12-3 or TRBV12-4 and TRBJ1-1; D may be TRBD1 (5 bases). This TCR was recovered from a man aged 25-40 years who received the YFV17D yellow fever vaccine. The sequenced sample was CD4+ T cells sorted from PBMCs, obtained 5 days after the yellow fever booster vaccination. The CDR3 spells CASTRGENSEAFF. CDR3 in DNA: TGTGCCAGCACTCGGGGGGAGAACTCTGAAGCTTTCTTT.